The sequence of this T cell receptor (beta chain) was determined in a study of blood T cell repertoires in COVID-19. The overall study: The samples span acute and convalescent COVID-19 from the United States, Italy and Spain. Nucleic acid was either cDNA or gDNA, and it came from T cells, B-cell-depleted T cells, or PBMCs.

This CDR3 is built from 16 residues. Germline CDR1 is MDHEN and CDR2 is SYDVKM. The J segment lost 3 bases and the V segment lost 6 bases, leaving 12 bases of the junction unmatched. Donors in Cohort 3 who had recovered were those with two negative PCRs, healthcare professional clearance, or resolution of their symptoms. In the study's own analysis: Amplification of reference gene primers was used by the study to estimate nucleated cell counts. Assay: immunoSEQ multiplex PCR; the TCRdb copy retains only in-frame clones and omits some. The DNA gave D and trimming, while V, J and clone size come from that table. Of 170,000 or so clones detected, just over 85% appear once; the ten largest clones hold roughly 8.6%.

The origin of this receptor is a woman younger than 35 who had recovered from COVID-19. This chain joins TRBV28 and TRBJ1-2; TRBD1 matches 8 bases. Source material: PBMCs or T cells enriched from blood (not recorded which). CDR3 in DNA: TGTGCCAGCAGCGACTTAGGACAGGGTAACGACTATGGCTACACCTTC. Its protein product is CASSDLGQGNDYGYTF.